One and the same sample provided the 13 T cell receptor beta chains below, sequenced in a study of blood T cell repertoires in COVID-19. Clones were read by immunoSEQ multiplex PCR, and TCRdb kept only the in-frame ones, dropping some. The repertoire holds 65,000 to 85,000 clones, with 86% as singletons. Sequenced sample: peripheral blood. The source of these receptors is a man aged 50-59 years with active COVID-19.

The chain has TRBV19 and TRBJ2-5, with TRBD2 identical over 8 bases. CDR3 length: 15 residues. Trimming cost V 7 bases and J 5 bases; bases outside gene matches: 12. Germline V gene sequence: CDR1 LNHDA, CDR2 SQIVND (reference sequence). The CDR3 loop reads CASTWVAGRTETQYF. CDR3 DNA: TGTGCCAGTACGTGGGTAGCGGGGCGAACGGAGACCCAGTACTTC.

The chain couples TRBV6-5 to TRBJ2-5, with D perhaps matching TRBD2 (5 bases). Germline V gene sequence: CDR1 MNHEY, CDR2 SVGAGI. This CDR3 region has 13 residues. The ends were cut back, 2 bases at V and 5 bases at J, with 9 bases in the middle. The CDR3 bases are TGTGCCAGCAGTTACGCGGGCTGGGAGACCCAGTACTTC. Translation: CASSYAGWETQYF.

CDR3 nucleotides: TGTGCCAGCCTTCGGGGAATGAACACTGAAGCTTTCTTT. It codes for CASLRGMNTEAFF. The chain joins TRBV6-5 to TRBJ1-1; no clear D. From germline, CDR1 is MNHEY and CDR2 SVGAGI. V was pared by 8 bases and J by 0 bases, with 10 bases between. The CDR3 totals 13 residues.

V and J are TRBV15 and TRBJ1-4; no firm D call. The CDR3 has 15 amino acids. V was clipped by 1 base and J by 7 bases, with 13 bases between them. The germline gives CDR1 LNHNV, CDR2 YYDKDF (reference sequence). The CDR3 here is CATSRAEDLAEKLFF. DNA for the CDR3: TGTGCCACCAGCAGAGCGGAGGATTTGGCTGAAAAACTGTTTTTT. The variable domain in full, completed from reference TRBV15 and TRBJ1-4, reads DAMVIQNPRYQVTQFGKPVTLSCSQTLNHNVMYWYQQKSSQAPKLLFHYYDKDFNNEADTPDNFQSRRPNTSFCFLDIRSPGLGDTAMYLCATSRAEDLAEKLFFGSGTQLSVL.

This rearrangement joins TRBV7-8 to TRBJ2-1; the D gene is possibly TRBD2 (5 bases). Trimming removed 4 bases at V and 10 bases at J, with 14 bases between. The CDR3 length is 13 residues. Germline V gives CDR1 SGHVS, CDR2 FQNEAQ. The CDR3 DNA sequence: TGTGCCAGCAGCTACCGGATGGAGCGGGAGCAGTTCTTC. Translated: CASSYRMEREQFF.

The chain employs TRBV9 and TRBJ2-4, with D possibly being TRBD2 (6 bases). There are 13 residues in the CDR3. The V end was cut by 3 bases, the J end by 7 bases, with 11 bases between. The V gene's germline CDR1 is SGDLS and CDR2 YYNGEE. The CDR3 bases are TGTGCCAGCAGCGCAAGAGCGGGTAACATTCAGTACTTC. Encoded protein: CASSARAGNIQYF.

This clone has just one count. The chain recombines TRBV10-3 with TRBJ2-3; 11 nucleotides agree with TRBD2. Per the germline V gene, CDR1 is ENHRY and CDR2 is SYGVKD. The CDR3 is 15 residues long. V gave up 4 bases and J gave up 5 bases; unmatched junction bases: 5. The CDR3 is CAISVLAGGRDTQYF. The CDR3 region has the DNA TGTGCCATCAGTGTATTAGCGGGGGGGCGAGATACGCAGTATTTT.

V gene TRBV7-8 combines with J gene TRBJ2-3, with D maybe TRBD1 (6 bases). The V end was cut by 4 bases, the J end by 0 bases, with 17 bases between. This CDR3 contains 17 residues. CDR1 is SGHVS and CDR2 is FQNEAQ in the germline V gene. Written as DNA, the CDR3 is TGTGCCAGCAGCTCCTACGAGGGGACAACTAGCACAGATACGCAGTATTTT. Its translation is CASSSYEGTTSTDTQYF.

This chain uses TRBV5-6 with TRBJ2-7, with 8 bases matching TRBD2. After removal of 6 bases from V and 4 bases from J, the junction contained 12 bases not matched to a gene. Germline V lookup: CDR1 SGHDT, CDR2 YYEEEE. There are 15 residues in the CDR3. The CDR3 sequence is CASTVGSGRSYEQYF. The CDR3 nucleotides read TGTGCCAGCACCGTCGGAAGCGGGAGATCGTACGAGCAGTACTTC. The entire variable domain, with the rest obtained from reference TRBV5-6 and TRBJ2-7, is as follows: DAGVTQSPTHLIKTRGQQVTLRCSPKSGHDTVSWYQQALGQGPQFIFQYYEEEERQRGNFPDRFSGHQFPNYSSELNVNALLLGDSALYLCASTVGSGRSYEQYFGPGTRLTVT.

The rearrangement uses TRBV6-2 or TRBV6-3 and TRBJ2-5; 9 bases agree with TRBD2. Looked up from germline, CDR1 is MNHEY and CDR2 is SVGEGT. V dropped 0 bases and J dropped 4; count of bases not matched to a gene: 9. The CDR3 consists of 17 residues. CDR3 in amino acids: CASSYSASGARRETQYF. CDR3 nucleotide sequence: TGTGCCAGCAGTTACTCGGCTAGCGGGGCTCGGCGAGAGACCCAGTACTTC.

The rearrangement joins TRBV4-2 to TRBJ1-1; no reliable D call. The CDR3 is 15 residues long. The V end was cut by 0 bases, the J end by 4 bases, with 12 bases between. Per the germline V gene, CDR1 is LGHNA and CDR2 is YNFKEQ. CDR3 sequence reads: CASSQDATSGTEAFF. DNA for the CDR3: TGTGCCAGCAGCCAAGACGCCACCTCGGGCACTGAAGCTTTCTTT.

The chain recombines TRBV5-1 with TRBJ1-2, with TRBD1 matching over 8 bases. CDR1 SGHRS and CDR2 YFSETQ come from the germline V gene. The V and J ends lost 4 bases and 4 bases, in that order; junction bases with no gene match: 12. The CDR3 consists of 16 residues. The CDR3 reads CASSPRSGTGSYGYTF. The CDR3 DNA sequence: TGCGCCAGCAGCCCCCGAAGTGGGACAGGATCCTATGGCTACACCTTC.

This clone was observed a single time. This chain links TRBV15 with TRBJ2-7; D might be TRBD2 (5 bases). CDR3 length: 15 residues. The V and J ends lost 1 base and 2 bases respectively, with 12 bases between them. The germline CDR1 and CDR2 sequences are LNHNV and YYDKDF (reference sequence). CDR3 sequence: CATSRGPGMPYEQYF. CDR3 sequence (DNA): TGTGCCACCAGCAGAGGGCCGGGGATGCCCTACGAGCAGTACTTC. The variable domain in full, completed from reference TRBV15 and TRBJ2-7, reads DAMVIQNPRYQVTQFGKPVTLSCSQTLNHNVMYWYQQKSSQAPKLLFHYYDKDFNNEADTPDNFQSRRPNTSFCFLDIRSPGLGDTAMYLCATSRGPGMPYEQYFGPGTRLTVT.